This T cell receptor (beta chain) was profiled in a study of neoadjuvant anti-PD-1 for oral cavity cancer. As concerns this clone: Antigen unknown.

Study findings and constraints: Only a few patients per response group were TCR-analyzed; validation needed.

PBMCs were not maintained or expanded in culture before analysis. The CDR3 extends over 15 amino acids. V lost 3 bases and J 5 bases, leaving 17 bases between the germline ends. CDR1 is SGHDT and CDR2 is YYEEEE in the germline V gene. The table came from immunoSEQ multiplex PCR; TCRdb's copy has only in-frame clones and leaves some out. Of approximately 72,000 clones listed, around four fifths are singletons. The sequence came from a person aged 35-79 years with oral cavity squamous cell carcinoma. The V and J genes are TRBV5-6 and TRBJ2-5; TRBD2 is a possible D gene (6 bases). The input for sequencing was PBMCs, taken before nivolumab (anti-PD-1) treatment. CDR3 coding DNA: TGTGCCAGCAGCTCTACGGGGGATGTAAGGGAGACCCAGTACTTC. Residues: CASSSTGDVRETQYF.